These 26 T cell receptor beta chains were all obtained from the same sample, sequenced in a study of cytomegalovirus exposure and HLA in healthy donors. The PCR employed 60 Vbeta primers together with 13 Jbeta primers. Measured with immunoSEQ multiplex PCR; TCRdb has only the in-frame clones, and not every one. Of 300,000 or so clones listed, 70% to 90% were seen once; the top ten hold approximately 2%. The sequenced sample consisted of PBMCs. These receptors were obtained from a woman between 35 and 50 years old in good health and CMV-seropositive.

In DNA, the CDR3 is TGTGCCAGCAGCGTACTGGACAGCAATGAGCAGTTCTTC. Its protein is CASSVLDSNEQFF. The V and J genes are TRBV5-4 and TRBJ2-1; TRBD1 is a possible D gene (6 bases). CDR1 is SGHNT, CDR2 YYREEE, per germline (reference sequence). The CDR3 consists of 13 residues. V lost 4 bases and J 6 bases, leaving 11 bases between the germline ends.

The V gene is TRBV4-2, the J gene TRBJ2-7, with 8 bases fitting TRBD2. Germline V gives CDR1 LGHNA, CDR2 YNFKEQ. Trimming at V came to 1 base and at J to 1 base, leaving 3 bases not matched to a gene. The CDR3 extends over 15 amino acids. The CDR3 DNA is TGTGCCAGCAGCCAAGGGACTAGCCTTTCCTACGAGCAGTACTTC. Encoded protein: CASSQGTSLSYEQYF.

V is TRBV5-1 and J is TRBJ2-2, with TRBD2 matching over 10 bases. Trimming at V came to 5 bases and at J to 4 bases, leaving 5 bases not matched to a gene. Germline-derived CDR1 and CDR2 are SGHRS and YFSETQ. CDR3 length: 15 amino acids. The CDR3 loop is CASRDTSGVTGELFF. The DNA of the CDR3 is TGCGCCAGCAGGGATACTAGCGGGGTCACCGGGGAGCTGTTTTTT.

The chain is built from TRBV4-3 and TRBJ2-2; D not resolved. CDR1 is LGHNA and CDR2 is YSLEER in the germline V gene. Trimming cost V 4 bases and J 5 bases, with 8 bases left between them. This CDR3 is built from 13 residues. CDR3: CASSLGWTGELFF. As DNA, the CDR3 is TGCGCCAGCAGCCTCGGGTGGACCGGGGAGCTGTTTTTT.

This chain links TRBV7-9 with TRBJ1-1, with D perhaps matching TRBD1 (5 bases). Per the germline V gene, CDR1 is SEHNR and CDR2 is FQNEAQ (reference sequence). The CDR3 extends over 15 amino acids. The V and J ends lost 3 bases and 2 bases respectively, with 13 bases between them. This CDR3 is CASSLAGPLNTEAFF. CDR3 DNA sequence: TGTGCCAGCAGCTTGGCAGGGCCGCTAAACACTGAAGCTTTCTTT.

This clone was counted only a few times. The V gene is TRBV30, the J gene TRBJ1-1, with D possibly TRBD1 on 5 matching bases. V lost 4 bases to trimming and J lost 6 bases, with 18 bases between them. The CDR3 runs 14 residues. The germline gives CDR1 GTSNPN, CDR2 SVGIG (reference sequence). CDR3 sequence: CAWKRGGSPSEAFF. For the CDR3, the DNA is TGTGCCTGGAAGAGGGGAGGTTCACCGTCTGAAGCTTTCTTT. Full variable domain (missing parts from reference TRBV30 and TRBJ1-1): SQTIHQWPATLVQPVGSPLSLECTVEGTSNPNLYWYRQAAGRGLQLLFYSVGIGQISSEVPQNLSASRPQDRQFILSSKKLLLSDSGFYLCAWKRGGSPSEAFFGQGTRLTVV.

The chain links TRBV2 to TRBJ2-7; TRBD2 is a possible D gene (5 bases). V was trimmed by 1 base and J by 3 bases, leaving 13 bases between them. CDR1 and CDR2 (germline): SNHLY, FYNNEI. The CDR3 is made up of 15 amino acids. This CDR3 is CASSEERAGFYEQYF. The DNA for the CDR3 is TGTGCCAGCAGTGAAGAGAGGGCCGGATTCTACGAGCAGTACTTC.

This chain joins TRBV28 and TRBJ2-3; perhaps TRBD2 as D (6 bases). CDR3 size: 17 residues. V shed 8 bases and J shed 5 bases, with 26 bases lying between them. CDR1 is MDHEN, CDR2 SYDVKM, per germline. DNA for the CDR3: TGTGCCAGCCTAGGGTATGGATCGGGAGAAAATGGAGATACGCAGTATTTT. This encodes CASLGYGSGENGDTQYF.

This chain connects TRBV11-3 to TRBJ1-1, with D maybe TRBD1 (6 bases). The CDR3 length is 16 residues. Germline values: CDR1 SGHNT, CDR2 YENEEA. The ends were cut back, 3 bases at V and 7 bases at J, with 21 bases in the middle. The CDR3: CASSFRPSGQKDEAFF. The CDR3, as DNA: TGTGCCAGCAGCTTCAGACCCTCCGGACAGAAAGATGAAGCTTTCTTT.

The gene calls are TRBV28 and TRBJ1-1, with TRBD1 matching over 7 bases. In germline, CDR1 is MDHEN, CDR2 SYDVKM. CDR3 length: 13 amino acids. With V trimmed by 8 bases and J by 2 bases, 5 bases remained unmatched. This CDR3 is CASVRQGNTEAFF. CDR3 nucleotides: TGTGCCAGCGTTAGACAGGGAAACACTGAAGCTTTCTTT.

The CDR3 protein is CAISRDKGGVGGVGQPQHF. Here the CDR3 DNA reads TGTGCCATCAGTCGGGACAAGGGTGGGGTTGGTGGGGTGGGTCAGCCCCAGCATTTT. This sequence joins TRBV10-3 and TRBJ1-5, with a tentative D call TRBD1 (6 bases). With 5 bases removed from V and 6 bases from J, the gap between germline ends came to 29 bases. This CDR3 spans 19 amino acids. Germline CDR1 is ENHRY and CDR2 is SYGVKD.

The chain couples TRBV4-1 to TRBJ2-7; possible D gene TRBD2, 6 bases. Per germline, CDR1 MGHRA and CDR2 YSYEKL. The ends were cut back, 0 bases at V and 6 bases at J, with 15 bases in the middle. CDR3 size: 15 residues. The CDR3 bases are TGCGCCAGCAGCCAAGAGTCCACAGGAGGGCGCGAGCAGTACTTC. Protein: CASSQESTGGREQYF.

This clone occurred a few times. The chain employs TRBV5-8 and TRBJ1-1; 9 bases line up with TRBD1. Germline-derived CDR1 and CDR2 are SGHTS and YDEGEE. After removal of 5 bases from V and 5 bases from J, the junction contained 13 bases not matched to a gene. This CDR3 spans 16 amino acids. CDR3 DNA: TGTGCCAGCAGAAGTTGGACAGGGGTAACGGGGACTGAAGCTTTCTTT. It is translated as CASRSWTGVTGTEAFF.

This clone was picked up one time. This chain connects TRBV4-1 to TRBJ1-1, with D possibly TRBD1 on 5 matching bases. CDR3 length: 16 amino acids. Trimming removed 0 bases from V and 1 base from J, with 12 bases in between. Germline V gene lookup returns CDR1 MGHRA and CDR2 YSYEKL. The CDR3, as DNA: TGCGCCAGCAGCCAAGATAAGGGGCGGCAGAACACTGAAGCTTTCTTT. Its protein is CASSQDKGRQNTEAFF.

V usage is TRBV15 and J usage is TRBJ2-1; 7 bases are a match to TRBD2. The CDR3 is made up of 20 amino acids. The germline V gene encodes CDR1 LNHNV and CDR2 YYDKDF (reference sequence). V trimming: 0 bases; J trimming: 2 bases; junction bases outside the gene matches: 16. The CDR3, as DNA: TGTGCCACCAGCAGAGATGTTCCAGCGGGACCCCCAGGGACCTACAATGAGCAGTTCTTC. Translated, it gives CATSRDVPAGPPGTYNEQFF.

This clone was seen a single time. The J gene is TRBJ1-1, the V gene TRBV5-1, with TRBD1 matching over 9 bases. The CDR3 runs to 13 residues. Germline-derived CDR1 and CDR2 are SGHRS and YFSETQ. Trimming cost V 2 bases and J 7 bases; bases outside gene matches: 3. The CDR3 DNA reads TGCGCCAGCAGCTTCGGGACAGGGTTTGAAGCTTTCTTT. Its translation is CASSFGTGFEAFF.

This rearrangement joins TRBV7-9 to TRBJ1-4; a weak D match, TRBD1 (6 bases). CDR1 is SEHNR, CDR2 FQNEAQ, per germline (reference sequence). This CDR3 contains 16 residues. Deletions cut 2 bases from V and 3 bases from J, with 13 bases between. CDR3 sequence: CASSLPRQDANEKLFF. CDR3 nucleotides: TGTGCCAGCAGCTTACCTCGACAGGATGCTAATGAAAAACTGTTTTTT.

In DNA, the CDR3 is TGTGCCAGCAGTCCCCTAGGGACAGGGAGAGGAAACACCATATATTTT. Amino acids: CASSPLGTGRGNTIYF. This chain joins TRBV28 and TRBJ1-3; 9 bases agree with TRBD1. Trimming cost V 5 bases and J 4 bases; bases outside gene matches: 9. Germline V gene sequence: CDR1 MDHEN, CDR2 SYDVKM. The CDR3 runs to 16 residues.

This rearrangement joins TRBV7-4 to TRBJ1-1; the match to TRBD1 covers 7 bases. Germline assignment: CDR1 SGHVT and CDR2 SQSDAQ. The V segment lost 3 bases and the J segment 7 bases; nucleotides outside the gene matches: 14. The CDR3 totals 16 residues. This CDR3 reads CASSFNSPDREGEAFF. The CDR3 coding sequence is TGTGCCAGCAGCTTCAATAGCCCTGACAGGGAAGGTGAAGCTTTCTTT.

CDR3 coding DNA: TGTGCCAGCAGCCCCAGGCCAGCGGGAGGGGGTAATGAGCAGTTCTTC. It translates to CASSPRPAGGGNEQFF. The chain links TRBV7-6 to TRBJ2-1; 10 nucleotides agree with TRBD2. This CDR3 has 16 residues. CDR1 is SGHVS, CDR2 FNYEAQ, per germline. The ends lost 5 bases at V and 7 bases at J; junction bases unmatched: 11. Full variable domain (missing parts from reference TRBV7-6 and TRBJ2-1): GAGVSQSPRYKVTKRGQDVALRCDPISGHVSLYWYRQALGQGPEFLTYFNYEAQQDKSGLPNDRFSAERPEGSISTLTIQRTEQRDSAMYRCASSPRPAGGGNEQFFGPGTRLTVL.

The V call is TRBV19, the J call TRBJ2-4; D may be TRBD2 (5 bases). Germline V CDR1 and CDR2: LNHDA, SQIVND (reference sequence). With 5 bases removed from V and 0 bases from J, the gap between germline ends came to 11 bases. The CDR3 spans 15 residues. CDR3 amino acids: CASSHAGLAKNIQYF. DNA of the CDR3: TGTGCCAGTAGTCATGCGGGTCTAGCCAAAAACATTCAGTACTTC. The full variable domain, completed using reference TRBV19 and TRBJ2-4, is DGGITQSPKYLFRKEGQNVTLSCEQNLNHDAMYWYRQDPGQGLRLIYYSQIVNDFQKGDIAEGYSVSREKKESFPLTVTSAQKNPTAFYLCASSHAGLAKNIQYFGAGTRLSVL.

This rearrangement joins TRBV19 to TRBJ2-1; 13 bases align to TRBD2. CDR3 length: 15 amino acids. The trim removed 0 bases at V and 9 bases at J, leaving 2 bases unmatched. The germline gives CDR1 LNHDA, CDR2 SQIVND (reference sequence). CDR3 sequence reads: CASSIELAGGSEQFF. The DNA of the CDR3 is TGTGCCAGTAGTATAGAACTAGCGGGAGGGAGTGAGCAGTTCTTC.

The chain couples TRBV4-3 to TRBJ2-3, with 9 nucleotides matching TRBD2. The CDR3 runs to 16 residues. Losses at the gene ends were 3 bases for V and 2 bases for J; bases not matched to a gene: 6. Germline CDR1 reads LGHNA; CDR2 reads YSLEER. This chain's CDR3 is CASSQALAGYTDTQYF. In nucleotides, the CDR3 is TGCGCCAGCAGCCAGGCCCTAGCGGGATACACAGATACGCAGTATTTT.

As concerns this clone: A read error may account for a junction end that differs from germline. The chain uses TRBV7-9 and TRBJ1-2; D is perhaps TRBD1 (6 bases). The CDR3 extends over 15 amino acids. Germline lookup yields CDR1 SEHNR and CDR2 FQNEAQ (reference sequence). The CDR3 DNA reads TGTTCCAGCATGGAGGACAGCAGCACTAACTATGGCTACACCTTC. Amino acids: CSSMEDSSTNYGYTF.

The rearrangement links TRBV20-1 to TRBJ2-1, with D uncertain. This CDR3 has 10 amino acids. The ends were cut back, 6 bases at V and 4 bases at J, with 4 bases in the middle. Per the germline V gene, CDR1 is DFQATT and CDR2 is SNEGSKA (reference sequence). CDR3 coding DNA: TGCAGTGCCGGGTACAATGAGCAGTTCTTC. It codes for CSAGYNEQFF.

The CDR3 DNA sequence: TGTGCCAGCAGTAACTACGGGACAGAAGAGACCCAGTACTTC. It is translated as CASSNYGTEETQYF. The chain links TRBV6-5 to TRBJ2-5; 7 bases match TRBD1. Trimming cost V 5 bases and J 3 bases; bases outside gene matches: 6. Per the germline V gene, CDR1 is MNHEY and CDR2 is SVGAGI. This CDR3 is 14 amino acids long.